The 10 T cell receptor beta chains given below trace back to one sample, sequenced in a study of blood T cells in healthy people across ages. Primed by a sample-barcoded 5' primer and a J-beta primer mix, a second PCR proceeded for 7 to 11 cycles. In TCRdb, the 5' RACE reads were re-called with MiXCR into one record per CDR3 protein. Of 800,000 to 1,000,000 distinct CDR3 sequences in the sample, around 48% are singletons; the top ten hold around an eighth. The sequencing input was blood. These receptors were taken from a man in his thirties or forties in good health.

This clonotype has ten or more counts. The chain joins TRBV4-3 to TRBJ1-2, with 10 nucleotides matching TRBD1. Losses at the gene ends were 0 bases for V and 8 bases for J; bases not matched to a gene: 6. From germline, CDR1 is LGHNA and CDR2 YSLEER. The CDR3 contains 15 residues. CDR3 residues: CASSQERGQGQGYTF. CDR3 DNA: TGCGCCAGCAGCCAAGAAAGGGGACAGGGGCAGGGCTACACCTTC.

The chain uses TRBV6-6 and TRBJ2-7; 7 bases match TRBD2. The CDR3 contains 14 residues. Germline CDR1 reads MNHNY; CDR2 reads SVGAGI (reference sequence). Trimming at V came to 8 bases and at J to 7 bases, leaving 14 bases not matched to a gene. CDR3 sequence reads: CASAHSRELNEQYF. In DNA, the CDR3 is TGTGCCAGCGCCCACTCGCGGGAGTTAAATGAGCAGTACTTC.

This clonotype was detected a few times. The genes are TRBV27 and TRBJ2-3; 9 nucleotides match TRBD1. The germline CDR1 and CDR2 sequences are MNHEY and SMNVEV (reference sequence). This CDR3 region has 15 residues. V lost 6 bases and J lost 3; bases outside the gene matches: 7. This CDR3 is CASSVDRGVTDTQYF. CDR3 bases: TGTGCCAGCAGCGTGGACAGGGGTGTGACAGATACGCAGTATTTT.

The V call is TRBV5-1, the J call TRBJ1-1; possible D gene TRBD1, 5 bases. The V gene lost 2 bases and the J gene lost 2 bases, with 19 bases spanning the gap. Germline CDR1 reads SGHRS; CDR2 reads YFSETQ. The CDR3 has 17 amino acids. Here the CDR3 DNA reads TGCGCCAGCAGCTTCAGCGACCTAGGGGACCTTAACACTGAAGCTTTCTTT. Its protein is CASSFSDLGDLNTEAFF.

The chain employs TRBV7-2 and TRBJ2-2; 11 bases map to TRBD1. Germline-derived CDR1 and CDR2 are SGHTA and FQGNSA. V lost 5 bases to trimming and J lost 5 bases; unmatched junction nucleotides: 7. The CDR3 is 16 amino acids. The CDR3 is CASSKDRGLGTGELFF. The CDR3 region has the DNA TGTGCCAGCAGCAAGGACAGGGGGCTTGGGACCGGGGAGCTGTTTTTT.

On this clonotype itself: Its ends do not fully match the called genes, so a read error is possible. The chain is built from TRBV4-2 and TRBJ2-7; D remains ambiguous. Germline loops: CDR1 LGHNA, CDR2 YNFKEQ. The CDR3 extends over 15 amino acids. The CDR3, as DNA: TGTGCCAGCAGCCAAGAAGGATCGAGCTCCTACGAGCGGTACTTC. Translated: CASSQEGSSSYERYF.

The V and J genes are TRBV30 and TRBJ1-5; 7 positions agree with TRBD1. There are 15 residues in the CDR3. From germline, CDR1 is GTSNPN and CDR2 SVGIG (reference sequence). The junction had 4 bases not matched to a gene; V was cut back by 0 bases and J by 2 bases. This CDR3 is CAWSVGQLGNQPQHF. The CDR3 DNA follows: TGTGCCTGGAGTGTGGGACAGTTGGGCAATCAGCCCCAGCATTTT.

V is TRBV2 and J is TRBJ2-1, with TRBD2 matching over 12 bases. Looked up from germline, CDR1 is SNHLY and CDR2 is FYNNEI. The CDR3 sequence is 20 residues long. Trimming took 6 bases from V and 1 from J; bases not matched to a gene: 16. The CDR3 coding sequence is TGTGCCAGCAGATCTCTACCATGGACTAGCGGGGCCGATTCCTACAATGAGCAGTTCTTC. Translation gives CASRSLPWTSGADSYNEQFF.

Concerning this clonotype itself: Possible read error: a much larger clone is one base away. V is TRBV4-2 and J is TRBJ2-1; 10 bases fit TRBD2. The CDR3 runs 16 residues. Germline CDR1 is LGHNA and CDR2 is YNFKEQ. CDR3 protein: CAGSQDGSGGGNEQFF. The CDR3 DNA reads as TGTGCCGGCAGCCAAGATGGGAGCGGGGGGGGGAATGAGCAGTTCTTC.

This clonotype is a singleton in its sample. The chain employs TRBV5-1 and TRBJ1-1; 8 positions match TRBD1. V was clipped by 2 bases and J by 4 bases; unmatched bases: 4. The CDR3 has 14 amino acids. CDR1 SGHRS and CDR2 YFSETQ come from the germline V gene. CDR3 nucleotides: TGCGCCAGCAGCTTCGAGGACAGGGTCACTGAAGCTTTCTTT. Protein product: CASSFEDRVTEAFF.